Shown below are 30 T cell receptor beta chains from a single sample sequenced in a study of shared clonotypes between healthy human individuals. The repertoire was sequenced with immunoSEQ multiplex PCR; TCRdb's copy has only in-frame clones and lacks some. The data contain around 500,000 clones, about 72% of them singletons. The source material was PBMCs. The receptors here all came from a woman aged 40 to 50 in good health. Some clones in this sample may be carry-over from other donors' samples.

The V and J genes are TRBV5-1 and TRBJ2-5, with D possibly matching TRBD2 (5 bases). CDR1 and CDR2 (germline): SGHRS, YFSETQ. The V and J ends lost 4 bases and 5 bases respectively, with 21 bases between them. The CDR3 is 16 amino acids. CDR3 sequence (DNA): TGCGCCAGCAGCGCCAGCCGCTCCGGGGTCGGGGAGACCCAGTACTTC. Translation: CASSASRSGVGETQYF.

V is TRBV6-6 and J is TRBJ2-1, with D hard to call. Germline CDR1 MNHNY, CDR2 SVGAGI (reference sequence). This CDR3 spans 14 amino acids. Trimming shortened V by 6 bases and J by 0 bases, and 9 bases separated the two germline ends. The CDR3 spells CASSRASSYNEQFF. The CDR3 nucleotides read TGTGCCAGCAGCCGGGCTAGCTCCTACAATGAGCAGTTCTTC.

As concerns this clone: The likely explanation is a read error, given a far larger clone one base away. Other nucleotide sequences from this sample produce the same CDR3. The V and J genes are TRBV30 and TRBJ1-1; 9 positions match TRBD1. CDR3 length: 13 residues. Trimming removed 3 bases from V and 5 bases from J; junction bases left unmatched: 4. CDR1 and CDR2 from the germline V gene are GTSNPN and SVGIG (reference sequence). In DNA, the CDR3 is TGTGCCTGGAGGGGACAGGGAGGGACTGAAGCTTTCTTT. This codes for CAWRGQGGTEAFF.

About this clone itself: The same CDR3 also results from other DNA sequences found in this sample. The chain uses TRBV28 and TRBJ2-7; 8 bases map to TRBD1. The germline V gene has CDR1 MDHEN and CDR2 SYDVKM. Germline trimming cut 5 bases from V and 0 bases from J; bases unmatched to any gene: 6. The CDR3 length is 15 residues. For the CDR3, the DNA is TGTGCCAGCAGTCCGGTGGACAGGGACTCCTACGAGCAGTACTTC. Amino acid sequence: CASSPVDRDSYEQYF.

The chain couples TRBV7-9 to TRBJ2-1; 7 nucleotides match TRBD1. Per the germline V gene, CDR1 is SEHNR and CDR2 is FQNEAQ (reference sequence). V lost 5 bases and J lost 12; bases outside the gene matches: 13. This CDR3 has 14 residues. CDR3 DNA: TGTGCCAGCAGCCCACAGGGGACGGCGGCACGGCAGTTCTTC. Translated, it gives CASSPQGTAARQFF.

The chain recombines TRBV6-4 with TRBJ2-1; 9 bases map to TRBD2. This CDR3 is 15 amino acids long. CDR1 MRHNA and CDR2 SNTAGT come from the germline V gene. The V segment lost 6 bases and the J segment 8 bases; nucleotides outside the gene matches: 11. The CDR3 region is CASSFGTSSPYEQFF. In nucleotides, the CDR3 is TGTGCCAGCAGCTTTGGGACTAGCAGTCCCTATGAGCAGTTCTTC.

On this clone: Other DNA variants within this sample encode the same CDR3. This CDR3 is CASSPTGTSHEAFF. The CDR3 nucleotides read TGTGCCAGCTCACCGACCGGGACCTCACATGAAGCTTTCTTT. This rearrangement joins TRBV18 to TRBJ1-1; D is possibly TRBD1 (5 bases). V lost 3 bases and J 7 bases, leaving 15 bases between the germline ends. The germline V gene has CDR1 KGHSH and CDR2 LQKENI. This CDR3 is built from 14 residues.

The chain couples TRBV4-2 to TRBJ2-7; 13 bases fit TRBD2. Germline V gives CDR1 LGHNA, CDR2 YNFKEQ. This CDR3 region has 17 residues. Losses at the gene ends were 2 bases for V and 3 bases for J; bases not matched to a gene: 7. CDR3 protein: CASSQPPGTSGNYEQYF. DNA for the CDR3: TGTGCCAGCAGCCAACCCCCCGGGACTAGCGGGAACTACGAGCAGTACTTC.

The rearrangement links TRBV5-4 to TRBJ2-1, with TRBD1 identical over 8 bases. Germline values: CDR1 SGHNT, CDR2 YYREEE (reference sequence). With V trimmed by 4 bases and J by 7 bases, 7 bases remained unmatched. CDR3 length equals 14 residues. The CDR3 loop is CASSLGTGQNEQFF. CDR3 in DNA: TGTGCCAGCAGCCTAGGGACAGGTCAAAATGAGCAGTTCTTC.

This sequence joins TRBV5-4 and TRBJ1-2; the D gene is possibly TRBD1 (6 bases). CDR3 size: 13 residues. V was clipped by 3 bases and J by 5 bases, with 11 bases between them. Germline V CDR1 and CDR2: SGHNT, YYREEE (reference sequence). CDR3 sequence reads: CASSSDSRYGYTF. CDR3 DNA sequence: TGTGCCAGCAGCTCGGACAGCCGATATGGCTACACCTTC.

The chain links TRBV10-2 to TRBJ2-1; 7 nucleotides agree with TRBD2. Looked up from germline, CDR1 is WSHSY and CDR2 is SAAADI. The V segment lost 8 bases and the J segment 10 bases; nucleotides outside the gene matches: 14. This CDR3 has 14 residues. The CDR3 DNA reads TGCGCCAGCGCCTGGGGAGGGATCCCTAAGGAGCAGTTCTTC. Residues: CASAWGGIPKEQFF.

This chain connects TRBV28 to TRBJ1-4; D uncertain. Trimming removed 8 bases at V and 8 bases at J, with 9 bases between. Germline V gene data show CDR1 as MDHEN and CDR2 as SYDVKM. The CDR3 consists of 11 residues. CDR3 sequence reads: CASHDHEKLFF. The CDR3 nucleotides read TGTGCCAGCCACGATCACGAAAAACTGTTTTTT. The variable domain in full, with the rest retrieved from reference TRBV28 and TRBJ1-4, is DVKVTQSSRYLVKRTGEKVFLECVQDMDHENMFWYRQDPGLGLRLIYFSYDVKMKEKGDIPEGYSVSREKKERFSLILESASTNQTSMYLCASHDHEKLFFGSGTQLSVL.

J is TRBJ2-5 and V is TRBV5-6, with D unresolved. Germline loops: CDR1 SGHDT, CDR2 YYEEEE. Trimming cost V 0 bases and J 4 bases, with 4 bases left between them. This CDR3 comprises 12 residues. The CDR3 bases are TGTGCCAGCAGCTTGGTGAGAGAGACCCAGTACTTC. Encoded protein: CASSLVRETQYF. Combining the CDR3 with reference TRBV5-6 and TRBJ2-5 gives the whole variable domain DAGVTQSPTHLIKTRGQQVTLRCSPKSGHDTVSWYQQALGQGPQFIFQYYEEEERQRGNFPDRFSGHQFPNYSSELNVNALLLGDSALYLCASSLVRETQYFGPGTRLLVL.

The genes are TRBV28 and TRBJ1-3; 10 bases align to TRBD1. Per the germline V gene, CDR1 is MDHEN and CDR2 is SYDVKM. This CDR3 contains 17 residues. The trim removed 5 bases at V and 4 bases at J, leaving 11 bases unmatched. This chain's CDR3 is CASSMGQGLFIGNTIYF. The DNA of the CDR3 is TGTGCCAGCAGTATGGGACAGGGGCTCTTTATAGGAAACACCATATATTTT.

This clone occurred once. The genes are TRBV18 and TRBJ2-7, with TRBD1 identical over 9 bases. The germline V gene has CDR1 KGHSH and CDR2 LQKENI. With 1 base clipped from V and 0 bases from J, the junction kept 10 bases outside the gene matches. This CDR3 comprises 18 residues. This chain's CDR3 is CASSPRVGQTGGSYEQYF. In DNA form, the CDR3 reads TGTGCCAGCTCACCACGGGTAGGACAGACAGGGGGCTCCTACGAGCAGTACTTC.

The J gene is TRBJ2-5, the V gene TRBV2, with D possibly being TRBD2 (6 bases). Trimming left V 7 bases short and J 7 bases short, with 13 bases between. Germline loops: CDR1 SNHLY, CDR2 FYNNEI. CDR3 length: 12 residues. The CDR3 DNA reads as TGTGCCAGCAACTGGGAGGCAGGGACCCAGTACTTC. Its translation is CASNWEAGTQYF.

The chain uses TRBV5-5 and TRBJ2-2, with unresolved D. Between the trimmed V and J ends, which lost 4 bases and 1 base, there was a span of 8 bases. This CDR3 spans 14 amino acids. CDR1 is SGHKS and CDR2 is YYEKEE in the germline V gene (reference sequence). The CDR3 bases are TGTGCCAGCAGCGCGACACTGAACACCGGGGAGCTGTTTTTT. Protein sequence: CASSATLNTGELFF.

This chain links TRBV21-1 with TRBJ2-7; TRBD2, the D gene given by the table, was not confirmed from the DNA. TRBV21-1 is recorded as a pseudogene. This CDR3 spans 18 amino acids. The chain's CDR3 is CASSKGRLAGEDPHEQYF. CDR3 nucleotides: TGTGCCAGCAGCAAAGGGAGACTAGCGGGAGAGGACCCCCACGAGCAGTACTTC.

J is TRBJ1-5 and V is TRBV28; no firm D call. Germline CDR1 and CDR2: MDHEN and SYDVKM. V shed 2 bases and J shed 5 bases, with 10 bases lying between them. The length of the CDR3 is 14 residues. The CDR3 DNA sequence: TGTGCCAGCAGTTTACCCACACGATATCAGCCCCAGCATTTT. Translating gives CASSLPTRYQPQHF.

Remarks on this clone: Being one base from a much bigger clone, this may be a read error. The chain has TRBV11-3 and TRBJ1-1, with D unclear. The CDR3 extends over 13 amino acids. Between the trimmed V and J ends, which lost 3 bases and 2 bases, there was a span of 7 bases. The germline CDR1 and CDR2 sequences are SGHNT and YENEEA. The DNA for the CDR3 is TGTGCCAGCAGCTTGAGACATAACACTGAAGCTTTCTTT. This gives the protein CASSLRHNTEAFF.

J is TRBJ2-1 and V is TRBV7-9; TRBD2 aligns across 11 bases. The V gene end was trimmed by 4 bases and the J gene end by 10 bases; junction bases not matched to a gene: 9. This CDR3 is 15 amino acids long. The germline CDR1 and CDR2 sequences are SEHNR and FQNEAQ (reference sequence). In DNA form, the CDR3 reads TGTGCCAGCAGCTCCGGGACTAGCGGTCATGGGGAGCAGTTCTTC. Translating it yields CASSSGTSGHGEQFF. Complete variable domain (other parts from reference TRBV7-9 and TRBJ2-1): DTGVSQNPRHKITKRGQNVTFRCDPISEHNRLYWYRQTLGQGPEFLTYFQNEAQLEKSRLLSDRFSAERPKGSFSTLEIQRTEQGDSAMYLCASSSGTSGHGEQFFGPGTRLTVL.

This CDR3 reads CASSPFPGQANTEAFF. DNA for the CDR3: TGCGCCAGCAGCCCGTTTCCTGGACAGGCGAACACTGAAGCTTTCTTT. This sequence joins TRBV4-1 and TRBJ1-1, with 7 bases aligning to TRBD1. Germline V CDR1 and CDR2: MGHRA, YSYEKL. The CDR3 totals 16 residues. Trimming cost V 4 bases and J 1 base; bases outside gene matches: 9.

This chain connects TRBV9 to TRBJ2-5, with 9 nucleotides matching TRBD1. This CDR3 spans 16 amino acids. Germline V CDR1 and CDR2: SGDLS, YYNGEE. V was pared by 4 bases and J by 6 bases, with 13 bases of the junction left unmatched. The CDR3 nucleotides are TGTGCCAGCAGCCCCCACACCGGGACAGGGCTGAAGACCCAGTACTTC. Translating it yields CASSPHTGTGLKTQYF. Complete variable domain (other parts from reference TRBV9 and TRBJ2-5): DSGVTQTPKHLITATGQRVTLRCSPRSGDLSVYWYQQSLDQGLQFLIQYYNGEERAKGNILERFSAQQFPDLHSELNLSSLELGDSALYFCASSPHTGTGLKTQYFGPGTRLLVL.

The J gene is TRBJ2-1, the V gene TRBV19, with D tentatively TRBD1 (5 bases). In germline, CDR1 is LNHDA, CDR2 SQIVND (reference sequence). V was shortened by 7 bases and J by 9 bases, with 13 bases between the two germline ends. The CDR3 is 12 amino acids. The CDR3 reads CASTSMQGEQFF. The CDR3 DNA follows: TGTGCCAGTACCTCCATGCAGGGTGAGCAGTTCTTC. The full variable domain, with the rest looked up from reference TRBV19 and TRBJ2-1, is DGGITQSPKYLFRKEGQNVTLSCEQNLNHDAMYWYRQDPGQGLRLIYYSQIVNDFQKGDIAEGYSVSREKKESFPLTVTSAQKNPTAFYLCASTSMQGEQFFGPGTRLTVL.

V usage is TRBV28 and J usage is TRBJ1-2; D is perhaps TRBD1 (5 bases). This CDR3 has 14 amino acids. V shed 5 bases and J shed 5 bases, with 15 bases lying between them. CDR1 is MDHEN, CDR2 SYDVKM, per germline. The CDR3 loop is CASSPRAGWYGYTF. The DNA for the CDR3 is TGTGCCAGCAGTCCACGGGCAGGGTGGTATGGCTACACCTTC.

About this clone: This specimen includes other DNA sequences encoding the same CDR3. The J gene is TRBJ2-1, the V gene TRBV28; D is undetermined. Germline V gives CDR1 MDHEN, CDR2 SYDVKM. The CDR3 is 15 residues long. V was trimmed by 2 bases and J by 2 bases, leaving 10 bases between them. This CDR3 is CASSLAGRTYNEQFF. The CDR3 DNA follows: TGTGCCAGCAGTTTAGCTGGAAGGACCTACAATGAGCAGTTCTTC.

The chain has TRBV7-9 and TRBJ2-2; perhaps D is TRBD1 or TRBD2 (5 bases each). V lost 5 bases, J lost 5 bases, and 18 bases lay in between. The CDR3 consists of 16 residues. CDR1 SEHNR and CDR2 FQNEAQ come from the germline V gene (reference sequence). CDR3: CASSPRRDGETGELFF. The CDR3 nucleotides read TGTGCCAGCAGCCCTCGCCGGGACGGAGAGACCGGGGAGCTGTTTTTT.

This clone has just one count. The genes are TRBV7-9 and TRBJ2-2; 15 bases map to TRBD2. Germline lookup yields CDR1 SEHNR and CDR2 FQNEAQ (reference sequence). The ends lost 1 base at V and 6 bases at J; junction bases unmatched: 9. CDR3 length equals 19 residues. The CDR3 DNA follows: TGTGCCAGCAGCTTAGGCGTGTGGACTAGCGGGAGGGCTGCCGGGGAGCTGTTTTTT. Amino acid sequence: CASSLGVWTSGRAAGELFF.

V and J are TRBV6-4 and TRBJ2-2; the match to TRBD2 covers 11 bases. V lost 2 bases and J lost 6; bases outside the gene matches: 5. The germline V gene has CDR1 MRHNA and CDR2 SNTAGT. This CDR3 is 16 amino acids long. CDR3 sequence (DNA): TGTGCCAGCAGTGACGTACTAGCGGGAGAGGCCGGGGAGCTGTTTTTT. This translates into CASSDVLAGEAGELFF.

The chain links TRBV6-8 to TRBJ2-7; D gene ambiguous. CDR1 and CDR2 (germline): MNHGY, SAAAGT. Trimming shortened V by 7 bases and J by 5 bases, and 9 bases separated the two germline ends. This CDR3 is built from 11 residues. CDR3 DNA: TGTGCCAGCACCATCACCCACGAGCAGTACTTC. It codes for CASTITHEQYF.